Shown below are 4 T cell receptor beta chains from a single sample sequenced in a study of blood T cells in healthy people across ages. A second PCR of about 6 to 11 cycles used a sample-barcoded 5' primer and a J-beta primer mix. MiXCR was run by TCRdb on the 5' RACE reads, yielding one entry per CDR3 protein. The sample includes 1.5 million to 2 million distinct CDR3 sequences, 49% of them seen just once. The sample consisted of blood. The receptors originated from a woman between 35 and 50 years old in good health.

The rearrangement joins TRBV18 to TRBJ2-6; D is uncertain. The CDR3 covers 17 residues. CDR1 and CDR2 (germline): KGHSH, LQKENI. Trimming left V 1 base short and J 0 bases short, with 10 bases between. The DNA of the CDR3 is TGTGCCAGCTCACCACGCGGCGGCTTCTCTGGGGCCAACGTCCTGACTTTC. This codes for CASSPRGGFSGANVLTF.

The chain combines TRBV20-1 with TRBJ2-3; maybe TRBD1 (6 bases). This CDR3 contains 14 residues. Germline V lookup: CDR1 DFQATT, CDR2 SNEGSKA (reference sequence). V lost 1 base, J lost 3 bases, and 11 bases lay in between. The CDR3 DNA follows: TGCAGTGCTAGAGTACAGGGAAGGACAGATACGCAGTATTTT. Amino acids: CSARVQGRTDTQYF.

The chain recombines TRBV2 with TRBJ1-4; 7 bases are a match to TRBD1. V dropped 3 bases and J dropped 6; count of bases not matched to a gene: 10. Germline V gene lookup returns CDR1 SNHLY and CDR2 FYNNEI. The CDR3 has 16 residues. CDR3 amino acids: CASSDGGQRGDEKLFF. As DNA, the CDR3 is TGTGCCAGCAGTGATGGGGGACAGCGGGGAGATGAAAAACTGTTTTTT.

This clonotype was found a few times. The CDR3 sequence: CASSLASYKYNEQFF. CDR3 coding DNA: TGTGCCAGCAGCTTAGCAAGCTATAAATACAATGAGCAGTTCTTC. The chain employs TRBV7-2 and TRBJ2-1; D is uncertain. There are 15 residues in the CDR3. Trimming pared 0 bases from V and 4 bases from J, leaving 10 bases between. Looked up from germline, CDR1 is SGHTA and CDR2 is FQGNSA.